This record looks at one TCR beta chain sequence and its context. Its matching antigen is unknown. This specimen includes other DNA sequences encoding the same CDR3. Trimming left V 0 bases short and J 6 bases short, with 9 bases between. CDR1 SGDLS and CDR2 YYNGEE come from the germline V gene. The CDR3 has 13 residues. The sample originates from a study of OX40 agonist ivuxolimab in advanced cancers. At the level of the study: At doses from 0.01 to 10 mg/kg, patients were given intravenous ivuxolimab every 2 weeks. Overall study findings and caveats: Circulating CD4+ and CD8+ T cells showed clonal expansion by week 6 at 0.1 to 3.0 mg/kg.

Systemic immunosuppression or a history of autoimmune disease excluded patients. The method was immunoSEQ multiplex PCR; TCRdb's version includes in-frame clones alone and lacks a portion of them. Here the sample spans about 84,000 clones, 94% being singletons. The chain recombines TRBV9 with TRBJ1-2; D is ambiguous. The origin of this receptor is an adult with an advanced solid tumor such as melanoma, head and neck, liver or kidney cancer. The starting material was CD4+ or CD8+ T cells sorted from blood, obtained in a trial of the OX40 agonist ivuxolimab. The CDR3 sequence: CASSVGHRDGYTF. CDR3 in DNA: TGTGCCAGCAGCGTAGGCCATCGGGATGGCTACACCTTC. The variable domain in full, completed from reference TRBV9 and TRBJ1-2, reads DSGVTQTPKHLITATGQRVTLRCSPRSGDLSVYWYQQSLDQGLQFLIQYYNGEERAKGNILERFSAQQFPDLHSELNLSSLELGDSALYFCASSVGHRDGYTFGSGTRLTVV.